The T cell receptor beta chain described here comes from a study of siplizumab effects on memory and regulatory T cells. This CDR3 is built from 16 residues. Trimming removed 0 bases from V and 7 bases from J, with 15 bases in between. The V gene's germline CDR1 is MGHRA and CDR2 YSYEKL. To note about this clone: The antigen remains undetermined. The same CDR3 is also encoded by other DNA sequences in this sample.

The data were produced by immunoSEQ multiplex PCR, yet TCRdb's version contains in-frame clones alone and is incomplete. Of roughly 100,000 clones listed, 85% to 95% are singletons. Broader study findings: Roughly 75-95% of proliferating CD4+ or CD8+ clones defied assignment to a naive or memory phenotype.

The chain combines TRBV4-1 with TRBJ1-4; unclear D gene. Material for sequencing was Tregs sorted from blood. The clonotype comes from a human donor in good health. The CDR3 DNA reads as TGCGCCAGCAGCCAAGACCCCCCGGTCGGGTTTGAAAAACTGTTTTTT. It encodes CASSQDPPVGFEKLFF.